This T cell receptor (beta chain) was found in a study of T cells in Graves' hyperthyroidism and ophthalmopathy. The CDR3 regions of TCR beta were amplified from RNA transcripts. HTBI primers were the set used in a first-round RT-PCR of the TCR CDR3. TCRdb re-called the multiplex PCR reads through MiXCR, storing one row per CDR3 protein. Among hundreds of thousands of distinct CDR3 sequences listed, roughly a sixth were seen once. The CDR3 extends over 13 amino acids. CDR1 and CDR2 from the germline V gene are KGHSH and LQKENI. The V and J ends lost 7 bases and 6 bases, in that order; junction bases with no gene match: 6.

V usage is TRBV18 and J usage is TRBJ2-7, with 10 bases lining up with TRBD1. This sequence was found in a woman aged 18-29 years with Graves' hyperthyroidism. Sequenced: blood. CDR3 bases: TGTGCCAGCTTAAGGGACAGGGGATCCGAGCAGTACTTC. Translating gives CASLRDRGSEQYF.